This T cell receptor beta chain was found in a study of control samples from healthy donors and cancer patients. The table came from immunoSEQ multiplex PCR; TCRdb's copy has only in-frame clones and leaves some out. The sample includes around 68,000 clones, 75% to 85% of them seen just once. Trimming removed 1 base at V and 2 bases at J, with 9 bases between. Germline values: CDR1 KGHSH, CDR2 LQKENI. This CDR3 is 15 amino acids long. Material: blood. The chain combines TRBV18 with TRBJ1-3, with D perhaps TRBD1 (5 bases). This receptor was taken from a man aged 60 to 75 in good health. DNA for the CDR3: TGTGCCAGCTCACCACAGGGGTTCCCTGGAAACACCATATATTTT. Its protein is CASSPQGFPGNTIYF.